The 5 T cell receptor beta chains below were found in one sample sequenced in a study of control samples from healthy donors and cancer patients. Clones were read by immunoSEQ multiplex PCR, and TCRdb kept only the in-frame ones, dropping some. The data show 170,000 or so clones, with under 95% seen just once and about 1.5% held by the top ten. What was sequenced was blood. These receptors all stem from a young woman in good health.

In nucleotides, the CDR3 is TGTGCCAGCTCACCATACTCCCCCACGAACACCGGGGAGCTGTTTTTT. Translated, it gives CASSPYSPTNTGELFF. V gene TRBV18 combines with J gene TRBJ2-2; no reliable D call. CDR1 and CDR2 (germline): KGHSH, LQKENI. CDR3 length equals 16 residues. The V gene lost 2 bases and the J gene lost 0 bases, with 10 bases spanning the gap. The complete variable domain, with remaining parts taken from reference TRBV18 and TRBJ2-2, reads NAGVMQNPRHLVRRRGQEARLRCSPMKGHSHVYWYRQLPEEGLKFMVYLQKENIIDESGMPKERFSAEFPKEGPSILRIQQVVRGDSAAYFCASSPYSPTNTGELFFGEGSRLTVL.

The V gene is TRBV6-4, the J gene TRBJ2-1, with D perhaps matching TRBD1 (7 bases). Trimming took 0 bases from V and 9 from J, leaving 12 bases between them. The CDR3 is 14 residues long. From germline, CDR1 is MRHNA and CDR2 SNTAGT. CDR3 residues: CASSDSEGAVEQFF. DNA for the CDR3: TGTGCCAGCAGTGACTCGGAGGGGGCGGTTGAGCAGTTCTTC.

This chain joins TRBV5-1 and TRBJ1-2; D not resolved. Trimming took 0 bases from V and 0 from J, leaving 6 bases between them. Germline V gene sequence: CDR1 SGHRS, CDR2 YFSETQ. There are 14 residues in the CDR3. In DNA, the CDR3 is TGCGCCAGCAGCTTGGACACAACTAACTATGGCTACACCTTC. Its translation is CASSLDTTNYGYTF.

The J gene is TRBJ1-1, the V gene TRBV2; D is undetermined. Germline loops: CDR1 SNHLY, CDR2 FYNNEI. Trimming shortened V by 4 bases and J by 7 bases, and 16 bases separated the two germline ends. CDR3 length: 14 residues. The CDR3 here is CASSGGRLASEAFF. The CDR3 DNA is TGTGCCAGCAGTGGTGGACGGCTCGCTAGTGAAGCTTTCTTT.

The chain links TRBV10-1 to TRBJ1-1; D unclear. The CDR3 contains 15 residues. The germline V and J ends were trimmed by 2 bases and 0 bases, with 10 bases remaining between them. Germline V CDR1 and CDR2: WNHNN, SYGVQD (reference sequence). The CDR3 coding sequence is TGCGCCAGCAGTGAGCATCGAGAATTGAACACTGAAGCTTTCTTT. It yields the protein CASSEHRELNTEAFF.